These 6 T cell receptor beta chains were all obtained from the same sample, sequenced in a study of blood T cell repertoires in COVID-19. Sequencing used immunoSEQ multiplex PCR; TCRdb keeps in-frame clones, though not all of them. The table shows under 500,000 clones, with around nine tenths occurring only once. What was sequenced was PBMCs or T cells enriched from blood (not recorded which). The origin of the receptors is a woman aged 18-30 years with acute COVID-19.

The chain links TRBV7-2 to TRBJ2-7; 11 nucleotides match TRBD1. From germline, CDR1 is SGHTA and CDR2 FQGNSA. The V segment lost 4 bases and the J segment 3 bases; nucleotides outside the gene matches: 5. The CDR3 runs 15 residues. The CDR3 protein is CASSSPGQGVYEQYF. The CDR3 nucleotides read TGTGCCAGCAGCTCCCCGGGACAGGGGGTCTACGAGCAGTACTTC.

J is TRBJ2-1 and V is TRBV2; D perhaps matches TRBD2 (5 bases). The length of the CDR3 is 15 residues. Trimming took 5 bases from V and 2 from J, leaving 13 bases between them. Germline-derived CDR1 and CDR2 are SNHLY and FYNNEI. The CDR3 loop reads CASSLDSPPYNEQFF. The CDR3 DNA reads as TGTGCCAGCAGTCTGGACTCACCCCCCTACAATGAGCAGTTCTTC.

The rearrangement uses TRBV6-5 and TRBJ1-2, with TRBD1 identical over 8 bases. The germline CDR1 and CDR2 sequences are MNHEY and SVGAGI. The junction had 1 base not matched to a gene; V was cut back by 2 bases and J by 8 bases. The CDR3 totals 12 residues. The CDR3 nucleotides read TGTGCCAGCAGTTACAGGACAGGGGGCTACACCTTC. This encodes CASSYRTGGYTF.

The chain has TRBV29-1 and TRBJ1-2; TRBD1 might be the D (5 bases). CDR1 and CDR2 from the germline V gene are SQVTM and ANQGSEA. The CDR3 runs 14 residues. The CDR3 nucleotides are TGCAGTGAATCCTATTCGGCAGGGATCTATGGCTACACCTTC. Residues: CSESYSAGIYGYTF.

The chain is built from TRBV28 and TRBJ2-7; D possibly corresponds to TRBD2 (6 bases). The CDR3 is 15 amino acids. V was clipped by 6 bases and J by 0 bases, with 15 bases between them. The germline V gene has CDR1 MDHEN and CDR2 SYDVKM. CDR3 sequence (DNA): TGTGCCAGCAGCCTTGGCGGGATGAGCTCCTACGAGCAGTACTTC. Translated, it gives CASSLGGMSSYEQYF.

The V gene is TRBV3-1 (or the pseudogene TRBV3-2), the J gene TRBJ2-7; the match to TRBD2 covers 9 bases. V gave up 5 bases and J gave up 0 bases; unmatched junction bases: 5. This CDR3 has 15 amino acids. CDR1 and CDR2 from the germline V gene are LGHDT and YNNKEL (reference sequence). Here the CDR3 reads CASSSPSGASYEQYF. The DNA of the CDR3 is TGTGCCAGCAGCTCCCCTAGCGGGGCCTCCTACGAGCAGTACTTC.